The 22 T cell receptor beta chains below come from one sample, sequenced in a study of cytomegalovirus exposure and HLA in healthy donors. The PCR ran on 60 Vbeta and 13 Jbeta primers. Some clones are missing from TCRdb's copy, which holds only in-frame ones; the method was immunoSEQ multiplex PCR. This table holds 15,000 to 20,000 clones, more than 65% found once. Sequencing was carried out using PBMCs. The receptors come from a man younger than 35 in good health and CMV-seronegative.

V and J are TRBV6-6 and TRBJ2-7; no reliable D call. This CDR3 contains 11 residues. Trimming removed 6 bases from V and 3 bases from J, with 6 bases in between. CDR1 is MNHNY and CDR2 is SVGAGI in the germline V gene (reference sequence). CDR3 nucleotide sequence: TGTGCCAGCAGCACAAGCTACGAGCAGTACTTC. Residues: CASSTSYEQYF.

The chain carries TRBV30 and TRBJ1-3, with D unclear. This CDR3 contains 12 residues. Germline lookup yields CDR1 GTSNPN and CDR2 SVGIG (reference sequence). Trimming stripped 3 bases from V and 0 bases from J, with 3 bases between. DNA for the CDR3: TGTGCCTGGAGCATCTCTGGAAACACCATATATTTT. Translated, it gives CAWSISGNTIYF.

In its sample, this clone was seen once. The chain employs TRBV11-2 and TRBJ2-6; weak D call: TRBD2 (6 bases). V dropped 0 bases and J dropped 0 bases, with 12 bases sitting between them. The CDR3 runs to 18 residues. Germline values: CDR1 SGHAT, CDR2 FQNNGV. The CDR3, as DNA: TGTGCCAGCAGCTTAGACCTCCGGAGGGTCTCTGGGGCCAACGTCCTGACTTTC. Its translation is CASSLDLRRVSGANVLTF. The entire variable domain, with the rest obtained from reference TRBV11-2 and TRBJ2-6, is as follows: EAGVAQSPRYKIIEKRQSVAFWCNPISGHATLYWYQQILGQGPKLLIQFQNNGVVDDSQLPKDRFSAERLKGVDSTLKIQPAKLEDSAVYLCASSLDLRRVSGANVLTFGAGSRLTVL.

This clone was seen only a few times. CDR3 sequence (DNA): TGTGCCAGCACCCTCGGGGGGACCTACGAGCAGTACTTC. It translates to CASTLGGTYEQYF. The chain joins TRBV7-2 to TRBJ2-7; 7 positions match TRBD2. Germline CDR1 reads SGHTA; CDR2 reads FQGNSA. Unmatched junction bases numbered 5, after V lost 7 bases and J lost 2 bases. The CDR3 consists of 13 residues. Based on the CDR3 plus reference TRBV7-2 and TRBJ2-7, the full variable domain is GAGVSQSPSNKVTEKGKDVELRCDPISGHTALYWYRQSLGQGLEFLIYFQGNSAPDKSGLPSDRFSAERTGGSVSTLTIQRTQQEDSAVYLCASTLGGTYEQYFGPGTRLTVT.

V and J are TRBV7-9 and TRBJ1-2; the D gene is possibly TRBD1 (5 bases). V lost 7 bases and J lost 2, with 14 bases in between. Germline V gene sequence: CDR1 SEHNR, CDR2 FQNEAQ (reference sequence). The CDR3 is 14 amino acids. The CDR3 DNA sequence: TGTGCCAGCAACTTGTTAGACAGAAACTATGGCTACACCTTC. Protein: CASNLLDRNYGYTF.

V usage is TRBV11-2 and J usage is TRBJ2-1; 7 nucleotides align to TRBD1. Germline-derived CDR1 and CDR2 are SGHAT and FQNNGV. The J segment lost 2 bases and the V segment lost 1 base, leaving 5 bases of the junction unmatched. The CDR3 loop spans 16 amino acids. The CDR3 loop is CASSLGGGQTYNEQFF. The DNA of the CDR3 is TGTGCCAGCAGCTTAGGTGGGGGACAGACCTACAATGAGCAGTTCTTC.

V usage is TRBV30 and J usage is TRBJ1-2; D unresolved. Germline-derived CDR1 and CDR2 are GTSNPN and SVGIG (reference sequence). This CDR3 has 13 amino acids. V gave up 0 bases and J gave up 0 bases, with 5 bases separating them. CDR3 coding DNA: TGTGCCTGGAGTGTAGAGGCTAACTATGGCTACACCTTC. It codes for CAWSVEANYGYTF.

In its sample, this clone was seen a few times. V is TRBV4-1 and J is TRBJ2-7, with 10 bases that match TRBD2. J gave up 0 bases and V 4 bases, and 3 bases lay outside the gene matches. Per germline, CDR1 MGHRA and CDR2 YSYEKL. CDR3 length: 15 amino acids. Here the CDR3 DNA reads TGCGCCAGCAGCCTTAGCGGGAGGAACTCCTACGAGCAGTACTTC. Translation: CASSLSGRNSYEQYF.

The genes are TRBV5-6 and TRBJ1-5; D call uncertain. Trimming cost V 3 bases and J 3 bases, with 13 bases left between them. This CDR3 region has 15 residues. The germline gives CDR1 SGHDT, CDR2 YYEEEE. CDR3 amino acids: CASSYRPGVNQPQHF. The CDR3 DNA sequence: TGTGCCAGCAGCTATCGGCCGGGAGTCAATCAGCCCCAGCATTTT.

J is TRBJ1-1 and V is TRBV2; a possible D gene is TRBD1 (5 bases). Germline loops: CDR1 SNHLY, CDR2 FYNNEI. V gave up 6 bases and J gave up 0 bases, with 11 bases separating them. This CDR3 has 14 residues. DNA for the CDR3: TGTGCCAGCAGCCCGGAACAGGTGAACACTGAAGCTTTCTTT. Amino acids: CASSPEQVNTEAFF.

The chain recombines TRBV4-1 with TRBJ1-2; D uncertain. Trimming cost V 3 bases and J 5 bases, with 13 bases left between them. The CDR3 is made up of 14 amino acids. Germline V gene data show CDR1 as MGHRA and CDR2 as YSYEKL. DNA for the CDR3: TGCGCCAGCAGCCAGGAACCGGGAAATTATGGCTACACCTTC. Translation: CASSQEPGNYGYTF.

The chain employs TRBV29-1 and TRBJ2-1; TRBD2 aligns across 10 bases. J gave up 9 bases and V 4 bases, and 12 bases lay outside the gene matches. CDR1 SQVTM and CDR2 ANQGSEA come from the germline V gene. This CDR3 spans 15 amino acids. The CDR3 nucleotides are TGCAGCGTTGGAGGATTAGCGGGAGGTAGGCGTGAGCAGTTCTTC. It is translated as CSVGGLAGGRREQFF.

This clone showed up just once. The DNA for the CDR3 is TGCAGCGTCTCACCGGCAGGGAACTACGAGCAGTACTTC. As protein: CSVSPAGNYEQYF. V and J are TRBV29-1 and TRBJ2-7; D possibly corresponds to TRBD1 (5 bases). Germline V gene lookup returns CDR1 SQVTM and CDR2 ANQGSEA. The CDR3 runs to 13 residues. V was shortened by 6 bases and J by 3 bases, with 15 bases between the two germline ends.

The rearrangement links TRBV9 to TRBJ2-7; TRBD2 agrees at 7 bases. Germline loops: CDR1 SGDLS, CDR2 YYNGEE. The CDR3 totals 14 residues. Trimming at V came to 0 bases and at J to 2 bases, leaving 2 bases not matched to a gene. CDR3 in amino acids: CASSVGGSPYEQYF. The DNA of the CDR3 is TGTGCCAGCAGCGTAGGCGGGAGTCCCTACGAGCAGTACTTC.

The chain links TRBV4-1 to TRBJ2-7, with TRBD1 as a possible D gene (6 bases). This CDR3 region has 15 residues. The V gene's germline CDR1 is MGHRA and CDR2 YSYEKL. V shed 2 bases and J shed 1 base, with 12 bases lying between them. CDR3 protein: CASSQSSGESYEQYF. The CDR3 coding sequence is TGCGCCAGCAGCCAATCCTCAGGGGAGTCCTACGAGCAGTACTTC.

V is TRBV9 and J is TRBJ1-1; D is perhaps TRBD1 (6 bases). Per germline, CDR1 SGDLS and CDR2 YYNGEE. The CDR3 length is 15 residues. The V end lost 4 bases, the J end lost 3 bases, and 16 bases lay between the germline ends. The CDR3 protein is CASSRMGAGDTEAFF. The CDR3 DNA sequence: TGTGCCAGCAGCCGAATGGGGGCTGGGGACACTGAAGCTTTCTTT.

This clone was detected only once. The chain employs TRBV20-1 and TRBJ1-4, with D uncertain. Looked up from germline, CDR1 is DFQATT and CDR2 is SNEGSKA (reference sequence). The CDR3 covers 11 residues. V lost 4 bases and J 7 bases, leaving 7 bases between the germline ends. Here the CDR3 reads CSATTGEKLFF. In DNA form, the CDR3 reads TGCAGTGCTACGACGGGTGAAAAACTGTTTTTT.

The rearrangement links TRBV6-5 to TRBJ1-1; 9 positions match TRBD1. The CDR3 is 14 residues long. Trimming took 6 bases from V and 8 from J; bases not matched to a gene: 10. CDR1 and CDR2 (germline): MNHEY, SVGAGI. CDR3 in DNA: TGTGCCAGCAGCCGAGATACAGGGGGCGTGGAAGCTTTCTTT. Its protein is CASSRDTGGVEAFF.

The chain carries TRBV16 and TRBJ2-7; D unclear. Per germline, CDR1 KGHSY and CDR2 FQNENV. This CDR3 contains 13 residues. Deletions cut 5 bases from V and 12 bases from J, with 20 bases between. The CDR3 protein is CASSTDVAAVVYF. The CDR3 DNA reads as TGTGCCAGCAGCACCGATGTAGCTGCGGTGGTGTACTTC.

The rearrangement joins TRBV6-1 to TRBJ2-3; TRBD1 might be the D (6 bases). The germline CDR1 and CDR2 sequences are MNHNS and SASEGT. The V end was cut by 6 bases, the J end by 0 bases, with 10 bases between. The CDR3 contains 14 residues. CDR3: CASRDTGSTDTQYF. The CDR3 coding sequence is TGTGCCAGCAGGGATACAGGGAGCACAGATACGCAGTATTTT.

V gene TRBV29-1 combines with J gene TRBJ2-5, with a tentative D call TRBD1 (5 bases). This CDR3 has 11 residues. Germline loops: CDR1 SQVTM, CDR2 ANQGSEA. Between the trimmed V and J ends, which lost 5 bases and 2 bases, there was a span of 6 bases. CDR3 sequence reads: CSVRQQETQYF. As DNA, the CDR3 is TGCAGCGTTCGACAGCAAGAGACCCAGTACTTC. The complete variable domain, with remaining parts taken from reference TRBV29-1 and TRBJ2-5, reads SAVISQKPSRDICQRGTSLTIQCQVDSQVTMMFWYRQQPGQSLTLIATANQGSEATYESGFVIDKFPISRPNLTFSTLTVSNMSPEDSSIYLCSVRQQETQYFGPGTRLLVL.

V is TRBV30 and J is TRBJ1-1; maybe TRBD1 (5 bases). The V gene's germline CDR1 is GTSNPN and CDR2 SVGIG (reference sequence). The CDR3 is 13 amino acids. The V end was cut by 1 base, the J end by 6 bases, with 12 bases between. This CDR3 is CAWSGDRGAEAFF. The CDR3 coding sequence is TGTGCCTGGAGTGGGGATCGGGGGGCTGAAGCTTTCTTT.